Each of the 31 T cell receptor beta chains below was sequenced from the same sample in a study of shared clonotypes between healthy human individuals. Libraries were prepared by immunoSEQ multiplex PCR; TCRdb keeps only in-frame clonotypes and omits some of them. The repertoire holds roughly 2.4 million clones, with 90% to 97% as singletons. The sequenced sample consisted of naive CD4+ T cells sorted from blood. As for subset: CD45RA+ positively selected. The receptors stem from a man younger than 30 in good health.

This clone has just one count. The genes are TRBV10-3 and TRBJ2-7; TRBD1 matches at 8 bases. With 3 bases clipped from V and 4 bases from J, the junction kept 20 bases outside the gene matches. Germline lookup yields CDR1 ENHRY and CDR2 SYGVKD. The CDR3 totals 19 residues. The CDR3 DNA reads TGTGCCATCAGTGACCCGACCCGTGGACAGGGAAGGTTACCTTACGAGCAGTACTTC. Encoded protein: CAISDPTRGQGRLPYEQYF.

This clone has only one observation. J is TRBJ2-1 and V is TRBV10-1, with 13 bases fitting TRBD2. The CDR3 length is 15 residues. Trimming cost V 6 bases and J 7 bases; bases outside gene matches: 6. Per germline, CDR1 WNHNN and CDR2 SYGVQD (reference sequence). CDR3: CASSTGLAGKNEQFF. CDR3 coding DNA: TGCGCCAGCAGCACGGGACTAGCGGGGAAAAATGAGCAGTTCTTC.

This clone appeared once. V is TRBV14 and J is TRBJ1-5; 9 nucleotides agree with TRBD1. Germline V gives CDR1 SGHDN, CDR2 FVKESK. Trimming at V came to 5 bases and at J to 6 bases, leaving 2 bases not matched to a gene. The CDR3 extends over 13 amino acids. Here the CDR3 DNA reads TGTGCCAGCAGCTTGGGACAGGGTCAGCCCCAGCATTTT. Translating gives CASSLGQGQPQHF.

The V and J genes are TRBV6-5 and TRBJ2-1; weak D call: TRBD1 (6 bases). Germline-derived CDR1 and CDR2 are MNHEY and SVGAGI. V was clipped by 5 bases and J by 4 bases, with 12 bases between them. This CDR3 contains 14 residues. The CDR3 DNA reads TGTGCCAGCAGTCTCGGGACACCTTACAATGAGCAGTTCTTC. This translates into CASSLGTPYNEQFF.

The chain employs TRBV7-2 and TRBJ2-2; tentative D call: TRBD1 (6 bases). CDR1 is SGHTA, CDR2 FQGNSA, per germline. Trimming stripped 1 base from V and 1 base from J, with 10 bases between. The CDR3 is 16 residues long. The chain's CDR3 is CASSLVETGNTGELFF. The CDR3 DNA reads TGTGCCAGCAGCTTAGTGGAGACAGGGAACACCGGGGAGCTGTTTTTT.

The chain couples TRBV6-5 to TRBJ2-2; TRBD1 agrees at 7 bases. The CDR3 loop spans 15 amino acids. Germline V CDR1 and CDR2: MNHEY, SVGAGI. The ends lost 6 bases at V and 5 bases at J; junction bases unmatched: 9. The CDR3 spells CASSLDRVRTGELFF. In DNA form, the CDR3 reads TGTGCCAGCAGCCTTGACAGGGTTAGAACCGGGGAGCTGTTTTTT.

This clone was seen only once. The V and J genes are TRBV15 and TRBJ2-6; D ambiguous. Deletions cut 1 base from V and 0 bases from J, with 4 bases between. CDR1 is LNHNV, CDR2 YYDKDF, per germline (reference sequence). The CDR3 is made up of 15 amino acids. The CDR3 here is CATSRVSSGANVLTF. DNA for the CDR3: TGTGCCACCAGCAGAGTTAGCTCTGGGGCCAACGTCCTGACTTTC.

This chain uses TRBV5-3 with TRBJ2-7; D is unresolved. TRBV5-3 is an open reading frame whose function is uncertain. This CDR3 spans 12 amino acids. V lost 0 bases to trimming and J lost 6 bases, with 7 bases between them. The CDR3 coding sequence is TGTGCCAGAAGCTTGGAAGGGCCCGAGCAGTACTTC. This encodes CARSLEGPEQYF.

This chain connects TRBV7-9 to TRBJ1-2; 10 nucleotides match TRBD1. With V trimmed by 5 bases and J by 5 bases, 11 bases remained unmatched. This CDR3 has 16 residues. Per germline, CDR1 SEHNR and CDR2 FQNEAQ (reference sequence). The CDR3 loop reads CASSPKTGGRGYGYTF. CDR3 sequence (DNA): TGTGCCAGCAGCCCAAAGACAGGGGGCAGAGGGTATGGCTACACCTTC.

This chain links TRBV19 with TRBJ1-1; perhaps TRBD1 as D (5 bases). Germline CDR1 and CDR2: LNHDA and SQIVND (reference sequence). V was pared by 7 bases and J by 5 bases, with 17 bases between. The CDR3 has 14 residues. The CDR3 loop reads CASMLQGRATEAFF. The CDR3 DNA follows: TGTGCCAGTATGTTGCAGGGCCGAGCGACTGAAGCTTTCTTT.

The chain employs TRBV7-2 and TRBJ2-4; maybe TRBD1 (5 bases). The CDR3 is 14 residues long. Trimming stripped 5 bases from V and 3 bases from J, with 11 bases between. Germline CDR1 SGHTA, CDR2 FQGNSA. This chain's CDR3 is CASSPRTSKNIQYF. The CDR3 DNA reads TGTGCCAGCAGCCCCCGGACAAGCAAAAACATTCAGTACTTC.

This clone turned up a few times. V usage is TRBV29-1 and J usage is TRBJ1-1; 8 bases fit TRBD1. This CDR3 has 12 amino acids. Per germline, CDR1 SQVTM and CDR2 ANQGSEA. V lost 8 bases and J lost 3; bases outside the gene matches: 5. The CDR3 protein is CSYGQGHTEAFF. Written as DNA, the CDR3 is TGCAGCTATGGACAGGGACACACTGAAGCTTTCTTT.

V usage is TRBV9 and J usage is TRBJ1-2, with 7 bases aligning to TRBD1. CDR3 length: 15 amino acids. Germline CDR1 and CDR2: SGDLS and YYNGEE. Trimming took 0 bases from V and 6 from J; bases not matched to a gene: 8. CDR3 in DNA: TGTGCCAGCAGCGTAGAGGGGGCCGCTCCCCATGGCTACACCTTC. Its translation is CASSVEGAAPHGYTF.

This chain uses TRBV7-9 with TRBJ2-7, with TRBD2 as a possible D gene (5 bases). With 3 bases removed from V and 5 bases from J, the gap between germline ends came to 5 bases. The CDR3 covers 11 residues. Germline assignment: CDR1 SEHNR and CDR2 FQNEAQ (reference sequence). CDR3 in amino acids: CASSFGDEQYF. CDR3 DNA: TGTGCCAGCAGCTTCGGGGACGAGCAGTACTTC. The variable domain in full, completed from reference TRBV7-9 and TRBJ2-7, reads DTGVSQNPRHKITKRGQNVTFRCDPISEHNRLYWYRQTLGQGPEFLTYFQNEAQLEKSRLLSDRFSAERPKGSFSTLEIQRTEQGDSAMYLCASSFGDEQYFGPGTRLTVT.

This rearrangement joins TRBV11-2 to TRBJ2-5; 7 bases map to TRBD1. The DNA end lines up better with TRBJ2-7; the J call may be wrong. This CDR3 is 13 amino acids long. From germline, CDR1 is SGHAT and CDR2 FQNNGV. The CDR3: CASSLSGGGEQYF. The DNA of the CDR3 is TGTGCCAGCAGCTTATCAGGGGGTGGCGAGCAGTACTTC.

Concerning this clone: Relative to the germline gene, one junction end is altered; a read error may explain this. The chain employs TRBV7-9 and TRBJ2-7; D call uncertain. The V gene's germline CDR1 is SEHNR and CDR2 FQNEAQ (reference sequence). The CDR3 is 15 residues long. This chain's CDR3 is CASSFGRVSMDEQYF. The DNA for the CDR3 is TGTGCTAGCAGCTTCGGACGGGTTTCGATGGACGAGCAGTACTTC.

This sequence joins TRBV5-1 and TRBJ1-4, with a tentative D call TRBD1 (6 bases). The CDR3 is 14 amino acids. Germline V CDR1 and CDR2: SGHRS, YFSETQ. V lost 4 bases and J 8 bases, leaving 15 bases between the germline ends. DNA for the CDR3: TGCGCCAGCAGCCTAGCAGGGGTTTCGGAAAAACTGTTTTTT. Its translation is CASSLAGVSEKLFF.

V gene TRBV28 combines with J gene TRBJ2-5; possibly TRBD1 for D (7 bases). The CDR3 contains 16 residues. The V and J ends lost 8 bases and 0 bases respectively, with 19 bases between them. Germline assignment: CDR1 MDHEN and CDR2 SYDVKM. CDR3 amino acids: CASGKPDREDQETQYF. In DNA form, the CDR3 reads TGTGCCAGCGGGAAACCCGACAGGGAGGACCAAGAGACCCAGTACTTC. The full variable domain, its missing parts supplied by reference TRBV28 and TRBJ2-5, is DVKVTQSSRYLVKRTGEKVFLECVQDMDHENMFWYRQDPGLGLRLIYFSYDVKMKEKGDIPEGYSVSREKKERFSLILESASTNQTSMYLCASGKPDREDQETQYFGPGTRLLVL.

The V gene is TRBV4-1, the J gene TRBJ1-6; D unclear. CDR1 is MGHRA and CDR2 is YSYEKL in the germline V gene. Trimming left V 1 base short and J 9 bases short, with 7 bases between. CDR3 length: 13 residues. Here the CDR3 DNA reads TGCGCCAGCAGCCAAGTGCTGATTTCACCCCTCCACTTT. Encoded protein: CASSQVLISPLHF.

About this clone: Within the sample, other DNA sequences also encode this same CDR3. The chain uses TRBV5-1 and TRBJ2-2; D might be TRBD1 (5 bases). The germline V gene encodes CDR1 SGHRS and CDR2 YFSETQ. The CDR3 runs to 14 residues. Trimming removed 0 bases from V and 4 bases from J, with 7 bases in between. As DNA, the CDR3 is TGCGCCAGCAGCTTGGCAGGGTCCACCGGGGAGCTGTTTTTT. This gives the protein CASSLAGSTGELFF.

The rearrangement links TRBV5-5 to TRBJ2-7, with 8 bases fitting TRBD2. CDR1 is SGHKS, CDR2 YYEKEE, per germline (reference sequence). The CDR3 is 15 amino acids. The V gene end was trimmed by 0 bases and the J gene end by 3 bases; junction bases not matched to a gene: 5. This CDR3 reads CASSLGPGGVYEQYF. The CDR3 DNA sequence: TGTGCCAGCAGCTTGGGTCCCGGGGGGGTCTACGAGCAGTACTTC.

This sequence joins TRBV2 and TRBJ2-3, with a weak D call TRBD1 (5 bases). Germline CDR1 is SNHLY and CDR2 is FYNNEI. The V end was cut by 6 bases, the J end by 2 bases, with 15 bases between. The CDR3 totals 15 residues. As DNA, the CDR3 is TGTGCCAGCAGGGTCGACAGCCTAAACACAGATACGCAGTATTTT. It yields the protein CASRVDSLNTDTQYF.

The chain recombines TRBV18 with TRBJ1-2; 7 nucleotides line up with TRBD1. The length of the CDR3 is 15 residues. Germline CDR1 KGHSH, CDR2 LQKENI. V trimming: 5 bases; J trimming: 4 bases; junction bases outside the gene matches: 10. For the CDR3, the DNA is TGTGCCAGCTCAACGGGATACAGGGGAGGCTATGGCTACACCTTC. Translated: CASSTGYRGGYGYTF.

V is TRBV6-5 and J is TRBJ2-7; no firm D call. The V and J ends lost 2 bases and 2 bases respectively, with 7 bases between them. CDR1 MNHEY and CDR2 SVGAGI come from the germline V gene. The CDR3 is 13 amino acids. CDR3 bases: TGTGCCAGCAGTTACCAGGATCCCTACGAGCAGTACTTC. Translation: CASSYQDPYEQYF.

The V and J genes are TRBV10-3 and TRBJ2-1; D may correspond to TRBD1 or TRBD2 (5 bases each). The germline gives CDR1 ENHRY, CDR2 SYGVKD. Trimming pared 6 bases from V and 2 bases from J, leaving 11 bases between. The CDR3 has 14 amino acids. Written as DNA, the CDR3 is TGTGCCATCAGGACCGGGACCACCTACAATGAGCAGTTCTTC. Its translation: CAIRTGTTYNEQFF.

The chain employs TRBV28 and TRBJ1-1; 7 nucleotides match TRBD1. J lost 5 bases, V lost 11 bases, and 14 bases had no gene match. Germline loops: CDR1 MDHEN, CDR2 SYDVKM. The CDR3 contains 14 residues. The DNA for the CDR3 is TGTGCCGGGGCTGAGGCGCCCAGGGGGACTGAAGCTTTCTTT. Translated, it gives CAGAEAPRGTEAFF. The full variable domain, rest sourced from reference TRBV28 and TRBJ1-1, is DVKVTQSSRYLVKRTGEKVFLECVQDMDHENMFWYRQDPGLGLRLIYFSYDVKMKEKGDIPEGYSVSREKKERFSLILESASTNQTSMYLCAGAEAPRGTEAFFGQGTRLTVV.

The V gene is TRBV19, the J gene TRBJ2-2; perhaps TRBD1 as D (6 bases). The germline V and J ends were trimmed by 3 bases and 4 bases, with 15 bases remaining between them. The germline V gene encodes CDR1 LNHDA and CDR2 SQIVND (reference sequence). This CDR3 comprises 16 residues. The DNA of the CDR3 is TGTGCCAGTAGTATGACCGCAGGGGACCTCACCGGGGAGCTGTTTTTT. Encoded protein: CASSMTAGDLTGELFF.

The chain uses TRBV5-8 and TRBJ2-3; D perhaps matches TRBD2 (6 bases). V lost 0 bases, J lost 0 bases, and 11 bases lay in between. The CDR3 totals 16 residues. CDR1 is SGHTS and CDR2 is YDEGEE in the germline V gene. The CDR3 region is CASSLAGDTSTDTQYF. DNA of the CDR3: TGTGCCAGCAGCTTGGCGGGAGATACTAGCACAGATACGCAGTATTTT.

This chain links TRBV2 with TRBJ1-6; 8 bases line up with TRBD1. From germline, CDR1 is SNHLY and CDR2 FYNNEI. The CDR3 is 14 amino acids. V shed 9 bases and J 7 bases; nucleotides not matched to a gene: 8. Here the CDR3 DNA reads TGTGCCAGTGGACAGGGTCAGGTCAATTCACCCCTCCACTTT. Translation gives CASGQGQVNSPLHF.

This chain joins TRBV5-1 and TRBJ2-4; D tentatively reads TRBD1 or TRBD2 (5 bases each). V lost 3 bases and J lost 7, with 17 bases in between. This CDR3 spans 15 amino acids. The germline V gene has CDR1 SGHRS and CDR2 YFSETQ. CDR3 sequence: CASSSGTEALNIQYF. Here the CDR3 DNA reads TGCGCCAGCAGCTCAGGGACCGAGGCTTTGAACATTCAGTACTTC.

J is TRBJ1-5 and V is TRBV6-5; tentative D call: TRBD1 (5 bases). This CDR3 spans 14 amino acids. Trimming left V 10 bases short and J 4 bases short, with 17 bases between. CDR1 is MNHEY and CDR2 is SVGAGI in the germline V gene. The CDR3 DNA reads TGTGCCACAGCGATCCGGGACGGAAATCAGCCCCAGCATTTT. Translation: CATAIRDGNQPQHF.